This entry describes one TCR beta chain. PCR was performed using 60 Vbeta and 13 Jbeta primers. Using immunoSEQ multiplex PCR, the repertoire was profiled, and TCRdb retains in-frame clones only, with some absent. The sample shows over 150,000 clones, roughly 85% of them seen only once. The sample originates from a study of cytomegalovirus exposure and HLA in healthy donors. This receptor was obtained from a woman aged 45-65 years in good health and CMV-seronegative. The sequencing input was PBMCs.

DNA of the CDR3: TGTGCCATCAGTGAGTCGGTGTTCAGGGGGGCAAGCTCCTACAATGAGCAGTTCTTC. Translating gives CAISESVFRGASSYNEQFF. The chain combines TRBV10-3 with TRBJ2-1; D might be TRBD1 (7 bases). CDR1 ENHRY and CDR2 SYGVKD come from the germline V gene. This CDR3 is built from 19 residues. The ends were cut back, 0 bases at V and 0 bases at J, with 18 bases in the middle.